This TCR beta chain was identified in a study of blood T cell repertoires in COVID-19. In the study overall: COVID-19 samples from acute and convalescent phases originated in the United States, Italy and Spain. T cells, B-cell-depleted T cells, or PBMCs supplied cDNA or gDNA.

Followed longitudinally, the Seattle patients had been enrolled during active infection. As handled by the study authors: Estimation of nucleated cell counts relied on the amplification of reference gene primers. Clones were read by immunoSEQ multiplex PCR, and TCRdb kept only the in-frame ones, dropping some. Clonal size and the V and J genes are those of that table, whereas D and trimming came from the DNA. Here the sample spans fewer than 350,000 clones, 85% to 90% being singletons. Germline CDR1 is SGHRS and CDR2 is YFSETQ. The CDR3 sequence is 16 residues long. V dropped 3 bases and J dropped 7 bases, with 22 bases sitting between them.

The chain recombines TRBV5-1 with TRBJ1-2; perhaps TRBD1 as D (6 bases). Sequenced sample: peripheral blood. The TCR sequence derives from a woman in her twenties or thirties with COVID-19, enrolled during active disease. CDR3 loop: CASSSTLPRGALGYTF. The CDR3 DNA reads TGCGCCAGCAGCTCGACTCTCCCCCGGGGGGCCCTTGGCTACACCTTC.